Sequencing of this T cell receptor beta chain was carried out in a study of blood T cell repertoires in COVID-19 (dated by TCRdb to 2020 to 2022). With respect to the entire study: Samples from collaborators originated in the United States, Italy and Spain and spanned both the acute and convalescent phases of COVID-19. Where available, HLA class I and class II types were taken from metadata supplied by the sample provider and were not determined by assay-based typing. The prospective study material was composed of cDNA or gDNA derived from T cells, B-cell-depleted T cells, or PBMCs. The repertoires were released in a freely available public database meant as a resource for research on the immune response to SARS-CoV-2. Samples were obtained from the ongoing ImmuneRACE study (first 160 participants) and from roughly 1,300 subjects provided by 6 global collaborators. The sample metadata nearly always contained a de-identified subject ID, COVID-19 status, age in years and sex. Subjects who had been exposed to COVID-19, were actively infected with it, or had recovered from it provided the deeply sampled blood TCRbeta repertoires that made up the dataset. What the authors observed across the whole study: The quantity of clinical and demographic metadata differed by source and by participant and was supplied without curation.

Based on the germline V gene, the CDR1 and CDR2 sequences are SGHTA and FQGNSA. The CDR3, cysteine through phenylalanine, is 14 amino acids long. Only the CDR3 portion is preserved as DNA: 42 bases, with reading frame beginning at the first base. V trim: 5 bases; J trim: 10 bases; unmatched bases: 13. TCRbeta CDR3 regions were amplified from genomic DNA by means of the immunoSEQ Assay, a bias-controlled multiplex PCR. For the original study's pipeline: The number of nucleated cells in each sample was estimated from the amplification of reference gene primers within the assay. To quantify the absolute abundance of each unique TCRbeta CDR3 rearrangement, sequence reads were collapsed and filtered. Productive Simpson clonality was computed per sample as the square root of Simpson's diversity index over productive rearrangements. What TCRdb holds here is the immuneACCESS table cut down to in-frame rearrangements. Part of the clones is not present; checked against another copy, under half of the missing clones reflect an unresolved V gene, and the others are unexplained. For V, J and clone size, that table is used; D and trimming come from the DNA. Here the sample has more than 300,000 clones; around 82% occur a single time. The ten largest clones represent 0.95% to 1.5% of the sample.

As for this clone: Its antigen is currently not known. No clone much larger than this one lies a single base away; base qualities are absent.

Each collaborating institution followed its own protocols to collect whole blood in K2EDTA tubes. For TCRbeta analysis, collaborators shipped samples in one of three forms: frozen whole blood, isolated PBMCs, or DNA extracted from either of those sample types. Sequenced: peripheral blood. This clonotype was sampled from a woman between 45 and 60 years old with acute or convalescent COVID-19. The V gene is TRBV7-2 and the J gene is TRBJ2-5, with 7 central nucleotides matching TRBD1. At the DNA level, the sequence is TGTGCCAGCAGCCCAGGGACAGCCCGGGTGGTCCAGTACTTC. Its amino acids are CASSPGTARVVQYF.